A single sample gave rise to the 27 T cell receptor beta chains below, sequenced in a study of Graves' ophthalmopathy and Graves' hyperthyroidism. The study amplified TCR beta CDR3 regions using RNA transcripts. RT-PCR was first run with HTBI primers, then multiplex PCR in a second round. Via MiXCR, TCRdb re-called the multiplex PCR reads, giving one row per CDR3 protein. The top ten clones hold about 3.3% of a sample with hundreds of thousands of distinct CDR3 sequences, roughly 41% of them seen once. The sequenced sample consisted of peripheral blood. The receptor set was obtained from an adult man with Graves' ophthalmopathy.

Many counts were recorded for this clonotype. The chain is built from TRBV5-1 and TRBJ2-7; D may correspond to TRBD1 or TRBD2 (5 bases each). Germline V CDR1 and CDR2: SGHRS, YFSETQ. V lost 1 base, J lost 4 bases, and 12 bases lay in between. The CDR3 is 14 residues long. The CDR3 loop is CASSLTRGEYEQYF. Written as DNA, the CDR3 is TGCGCCAGCAGCTTGACTAGAGGGGAGTACGAGCAGTACTTC. The full variable domain, with the rest looked up from reference TRBV5-1 and TRBJ2-7, is KAGVTQTPRYLIKTRGQQVTLSCSPISGHRSVSWYQQTPGQGLQFLFEYFSETQRNKGNFPGRFSGRQFSNSRSEMNVSTLELGDSALYLCASSLTRGEYEQYFGPGTRLTVT.

The gene calls are TRBV19 and TRBJ1-4; no definite D call. CDR3 size: 18 residues. Germline CDR1 reads LNHDA; CDR2 reads SQIVND (reference sequence). V lost 3 bases and J lost 4, with 21 bases in between. CDR3 protein: CASSIIRQDLAHNEKLFF. In DNA, the CDR3 is TGTGCCAGTAGTATCATAAGACAAGACCTAGCTCATAATGAAAAACTGTTTTTT. Supplemented by reference TRBV19 and TRBJ1-4, the full variable domain reads DGGITQSPKYLFRKEGQNVTLSCEQNLNHDAMYWYRQDPGQGLRLIYYSQIVNDFQKGDIAEGYSVSREKKESFPLTVTSAQKNPTAFYLCASSIIRQDLAHNEKLFFGSGTQLSVL.

This clonotype was observed many times. The chain combines TRBV5-1 with TRBJ1-1; D not certain. CDR3 length: 17 residues. The germline CDR1 and CDR2 sequences are SGHRS and YFSETQ. The ends were cut back, 0 bases at V and 0 bases at J, with 15 bases in the middle. The chain's CDR3 is CASSLVSQVSLNTEAFF. CDR3 DNA sequence: TGCGCCAGCAGCTTGGTGTCTCAGGTTTCCTTGAACACTGAAGCTTTCTTT.

In this sample, this clonotype turned up many times. This rearrangement joins TRBV10-3 to TRBJ2-7; D may be TRBD2 (5 bases). The germline CDR1 and CDR2 sequences are ENHRY and SYGVKD. The CDR3 consists of 13 residues. Trimming removed 3 bases from V and 3 bases from J, with 9 bases in between. This CDR3 reads CAISDGRIYEQYF. The CDR3 nucleotides are TGTGCCATCAGTGATGGGAGAATCTACGAGCAGTACTTC.

This clonotype was counted between two and nine times. V gene TRBV6-2 or TRBV6-3 combines with J gene TRBJ2-5, with 7 nucleotides matching TRBD2. CDR3 size: 14 residues. Germline V gene lookup returns CDR1 MNHEY and CDR2 SVGEGT. V gave up 3 bases and J gave up 6 bases; unmatched junction bases: 7. The CDR3: CASSYWRGSQTQYF. The CDR3 DNA reads as TGTGCCAGCAGTTATTGGCGGGGGTCCCAGACCCAGTACTTC.

The rearrangement uses TRBV6-5 and TRBJ2-5; D gene unclear. The CDR3 is 14 residues long. CDR1 is MNHEY, CDR2 SVGAGI, per germline. Trimming took off 5 bases at V and 4 bases at J, with 14 bases between the two ends. This CDR3 is CASSEGYMGETQYF. The CDR3 coding sequence is TGTGCCAGCAGTGAAGGCTATATGGGAGAGACCCAGTACTTC.

This clonotype has only a few counts. V and J are TRBV11-2 and TRBJ2-6; D is uncertain. Trimming took off 2 bases at V and 0 bases at J, with 8 bases between the two ends. This CDR3 spans 16 amino acids. Germline CDR1 and CDR2: SGHAT and FQNNGV. The DNA of the CDR3 is TGTGCCAGCAGCTTATTACTCACCTCTGGGGCCAACGTCCTGACTTTC. This encodes CASSLLLTSGANVLTF. Based on the CDR3 plus reference TRBV11-2 and TRBJ2-6, the full variable domain is EAGVAQSPRYKIIEKRQSVAFWCNPISGHATLYWYQQILGQGPKLLIQFQNNGVVDDSQLPKDRFSAERLKGVDSTLKIQPAKLEDSAVYLCASSLLLTSGANVLTFGAGSRLTVL.

This chain connects TRBV2 to TRBJ2-1; 10 bases line up with TRBD1. The V gene's germline CDR1 is SNHLY and CDR2 FYNNEI. This CDR3 is 13 amino acids long. The V and J ends lost 6 bases and 8 bases, in that order; junction bases with no gene match: 4. The CDR3 DNA follows: TGTGCCAGCAGGAGACAGGGGGCGGATGAGCAGTTCTTC. It is translated as CASRRQGADEQFF. Looking up the rest from reference TRBV2 and TRBJ2-1 gives the full variable domain: EPEVTQTPSHQVTQMGQEVILRCVPISNHLYFYWYRQILGQKVEFLVSFYNNEISEKSEIFDDQFSVERPDGSNFTLKIRSTKLEDSAMYFCASRRQGADEQFFGPGTRLTVL.

This clonotype was counted at least ten times. The chain carries TRBV5-5 and TRBJ1-3; TRBD1 might be the D (6 bases). The germline gives CDR1 SGHKS, CDR2 YYEKEE (reference sequence). This CDR3 has 15 amino acids. V lost 4 bases, J lost 0 bases, and 11 bases lay in between. The CDR3 sequence: CASSEGVISGNTIYF. As DNA, the CDR3 is TGTGCCAGCAGCGAGGGGGTGATCTCTGGAAACACCATATATTTT.

This clonotype was recorded at least ten times. The chain has TRBV24-1 and TRBJ1-1; 7 nucleotides match TRBD1. V lost 3 bases, J lost 0 bases, and 6 bases stayed unmatched. This CDR3 has 16 amino acids. Germline CDR1 and CDR2: KGHDR and SFDVKD. The CDR3: CATSDIRTGMNTEAFF. The CDR3 region has the DNA TGTGCCACCAGTGATATAAGGACAGGAATGAACACTGAAGCTTTCTTT.

This clonotype was recorded at least ten times. The V call is TRBV12-3 or TRBV12-4, the J call TRBJ1-2; 10 nucleotides agree with TRBD1. There are 14 residues in the CDR3. J was trimmed by 9 bases and V by 5 bases; bases with no gene match: 9. Here the CDR3 DNA reads TGTGCCAGCAGTATCCGGGACAGGGGCGGGAGCTACACCTTC. It is translated as CASSIRDRGGSYTF.

This clonotype was seen ten or more times. This chain connects TRBV12-3 or TRBV12-4 to TRBJ1-1; D possibly corresponds to TRBD1 (5 bases). Deletions cut 5 bases from V and 4 bases from J, with 14 bases between. The CDR3 has 14 residues. The CDR3 DNA reads TGTGCCAGCAGTCTTAGGGGAGTCGGCACTGAAGCTTTCTTT. It encodes CASSLRGVGTEAFF.

This clonotype has ten or more counts. The V and J genes are TRBV19 and TRBJ2-7, with D hard to call. Trimming left V 5 bases short and J 1 base short, with 21 bases between. The germline gives CDR1 LNHDA, CDR2 SQIVND (reference sequence). CDR3 length equals 17 residues. CDR3 residues: CASSPAADPATSYEQYF. The CDR3 DNA reads as TGTGCCAGTAGTCCGGCGGCCGACCCAGCTACTTCCTACGAGCAGTACTTC.

This sequence joins TRBV7-2 and TRBJ2-3; 12 bases are shared with TRBD2. CDR3 length: 17 residues. Trimming at V came to 5 bases and at J to 1 base, leaving 7 bases not matched to a gene. Germline-derived CDR1 and CDR2 are SGHTA and FQGNSA. As DNA, the CDR3 is TGTGCCAGCAGCCCGACTAGCGGGAGAGGAGGCACAGATACGCAGTATTTT. Encoded protein: CASSPTSGRGGTDTQYF.

This clonotype was observed at least ten times. The chain couples TRBV11-3 to TRBJ2-7, with D unclear. Trimming cost V 4 bases and J 6 bases, with 7 bases left between them. This CDR3 is 11 amino acids long. The germline V gene encodes CDR1 SGHNT and CDR2 YENEEA. The CDR3 DNA reads as TGTGCCAGCAGCTCCCAGATCGAGCAGTACTTC. Encoded protein: CASSSQIEQYF.

In the case of this clonotype: The junction does not match germline at one end; this may be a read error. The chain links TRBV7-9 to TRBJ2-5; 9 bases align to TRBD1. Germline CDR1 is SEHNR and CDR2 is FQNEAQ (reference sequence). The CDR3 loop spans 15 amino acids. CDR3 in amino acids: CASSQSGQGMETQYF. The CDR3 nucleotides are TGCGCCAGCAGCCAATCGGGACAGGGCATGGAGACCCAGTACTTC.

The chain is built from TRBV20-1 and TRBJ1-5, with 10 positions matching TRBD1. V was pared by 5 bases and J by 6 bases, with 4 bases of the junction left unmatched. The CDR3 loop spans 13 amino acids. Germline assignment: CDR1 DFQATT and CDR2 SNEGSKA (reference sequence). The DNA for the CDR3 is TGCAGTGCTCCCGGGACAGGGGTTCAGCCCCAGCATTTT. Translation: CSAPGTGVQPQHF.

The genes are TRBV7-9 and TRBJ1-5; 10 bases line up with TRBD1. Trimming took 6 bases from V and 1 from J; bases not matched to a gene: 6. CDR1 is SEHNR, CDR2 FQNEAQ, per germline (reference sequence). The CDR3 runs 16 residues. This CDR3 is CASSAQDRGSNQPQHF. As DNA, the CDR3 is TGTGCCAGCAGTGCCCAGGACAGGGGGAGCAATCAGCCCCAGCATTTT.

The table lists this clonotype with a count of one. The chain is built from TRBV7-9 and TRBJ2-5; D is possibly TRBD2 (6 bases). This CDR3 comprises 12 residues. In germline, CDR1 is SEHNR, CDR2 FQNEAQ (reference sequence). V lost 5 bases and J 9 bases, leaving 13 bases between the germline ends. The CDR3 reads CASSGGDQPQYF. The CDR3 DNA reads as TGTGCCAGCAGCGGAGGGGATCAGCCCCAGTACTTC. The variable domain in full, with the rest retrieved from reference TRBV7-9 and TRBJ2-5, is DTGVSQNPRHKITKRGQNVTFRCDPISEHNRLYWYRQTLGQGPEFLTYFQNEAQLEKSRLLSDRFSAERPKGSFSTLEIQRTEQGDSAMYLCASSGGDQPQYFGPGTRLLVL.

This clonotype has ten or more counts. The chain has TRBV19 and TRBJ2-2; unclear D gene. Trimming took 2 bases from V and 3 from J, leaving 13 bases between them. This CDR3 spans 16 amino acids. Germline V gives CDR1 LNHDA, CDR2 SQIVND (reference sequence). CDR3 residues: CASSILNVGDTGELFF. For the CDR3, the DNA is TGTGCCAGTAGTATACTCAACGTTGGGGACACCGGGGAGCTGTTTTTT.

This clonotype was seen a few times. V is TRBV6-4 and J is TRBJ1-1, with 7 bases that match TRBD1. J was trimmed by 0 bases and V by 6 bases; bases with no gene match: 4. The CDR3 sequence is 14 residues long. Germline V CDR1 and CDR2: MRHNA, SNTAGT. The chain's CDR3 is CASSTGAMNTEAFF. The CDR3 region has the DNA TGTGCCAGCAGCACAGGGGCCATGAACACTGAAGCTTTCTTT.

The chain employs TRBV10-3 and TRBJ2-7; perhaps TRBD2 as D (6 bases). CDR1 ENHRY and CDR2 SYGVKD come from the germline V gene. V was shortened by 10 bases and J by 3 bases, with 22 bases between the two germline ends. This CDR3 is built from 15 residues. The CDR3 DNA is TGTGCCAGCAGCTCGGGGGTAGCGGAGAACTACGAGCAGTACTTC. It is translated as CASSSGVAENYEQYF.

For this clonotype: This may stem from a read error, because a much larger clone lies one nucleotide away. As DNA, the CDR3 is TGTGCCAGCAAAGGGCCACTAGCGGGAGGAAGAGAGACCCGGTACTTC. Protein: CASKGPLAGGRETRYF. The chain links TRBV2 to TRBJ2-5; 12 nucleotides line up with TRBD2. The CDR3 runs to 16 residues. The germline gives CDR1 SNHLY, CDR2 FYNNEI. Full variable domain (rest looked up from reference TRBV2 and TRBJ2-5): EPEVTQTPSHQVTQMGQEVILRCVPISNHLYFYWYRQILGQKVEFLVSFYNNEISEKSEIFDDQFSVERPDGSNFTLKIRSTKLEDSAMYFCASKGPLAGGRETRYFGPGTRLLVL.

This clonotype has only a few counts. The V call is TRBV4-1, the J call TRBJ2-5; D gene uncertain. The CDR3 sequence is 17 residues long. Germline V gene sequence: CDR1 MGHRA, CDR2 YSYEKL. V was shortened by 1 base and J by 3 bases, with 18 bases between the two germline ends. CDR3 nucleotide sequence: TGCGCCAGCAGCCAAGTACCCTACCCCCAGATGGAAGAGACCCAGTACTTC. It specifies CASSQVPYPQMEETQYF.

This clonotype was counted at least ten times. The J gene is TRBJ2-7, the V gene TRBV15; D perhaps matches TRBD1 (7 bases). The CDR3 sequence is 15 residues long. V was clipped by 1 base and J by 6 bases, with 16 bases between them. CDR1 and CDR2 (germline): LNHNV, YYDKDF (reference sequence). Here the CDR3 DNA reads TGTGCCACCAGCAGAGTAGCCAGGGGGGTATCCGAGCAGTACTTC. This translates into CATSRVARGVSEQYF.

The sample holds many counts of this clonotype. The rearrangement joins TRBV5-6 to TRBJ1-1; 7 bases agree with TRBD1. V dropped 4 bases and J dropped 7; count of bases not matched to a gene: 7. CDR1 and CDR2 (germline): SGHDT, YYEEEE. There are 13 residues in the CDR3. The CDR3 protein is CASSLTGWSEAFF. CDR3 nucleotide sequence: TGTGCCAGCAGCCTGACAGGGTGGAGTGAAGCTTTCTTT.

The sample holds many counts of this clonotype. This chain's CDR3 is CASSFGDSPNTEAFF. The DNA for the CDR3 is TGTGCCAGCAGCTTCGGGGACAGTCCGAACACTGAAGCTTTCTTT. The V call is TRBV5-8, the J call TRBJ1-1; 7 bases match TRBD1. The CDR3 sequence is 15 residues long. CDR1 SGHTS and CDR2 YDEGEE come from the germline V gene. With 2 bases clipped from V and 1 base from J, the junction kept 5 bases outside the gene matches.